These 18 T cell receptor beta chains came from one sample sequenced in a study of T cell changes during pregnancy in multiple sclerosis. The protocol was immunoSEQ multiplex PCR, while the TCRdb copy is restricted to in-frame clones and leaves out a portion. The sample yields roughly 30,000 clones, around 89% seen once. The sample consisted of CD8+ T cells from peripheral blood mononuclear cells, taken after pregnancy. The receptors stem from a female donor with multiple sclerosis, enrolled in a pregnancy study.

V usage is TRBV28 and J usage is TRBJ2-1; D might be TRBD2 (6 bases). The CDR3 runs 15 residues. The germline V and J ends were trimmed by 3 bases and 5 bases, with 14 bases remaining between them. CDR1 is MDHEN, CDR2 SYDVKM, per germline. Here the CDR3 DNA reads TGTGCCAGCAGTTTCGGGGGAGAGATCGACAATGAGCAGTTCTTC. This sequence encodes CASSFGGEIDNEQFF.

This clone occurred once. CDR3 residues: CSVSSALTAYEQYF. The CDR3, as DNA: TGCAGCGTTTCCAGCGCGCTTACTGCCTACGAGCAGTACTTC. V and J are TRBV29-1 and TRBJ2-7; D remains unclear. The V end lost 5 bases, the J end lost 2 bases, and 16 bases lay between the germline ends. CDR3 size: 14 residues. Germline V gene lookup returns CDR1 SQVTM and CDR2 ANQGSEA.

The chain combines TRBV6-1 with TRBJ2-2; possible D gene TRBD2, 5 bases. This CDR3 has 13 amino acids. Germline V lookup: CDR1 MNHNS, CDR2 SASEGT. Trimming took off 1 base at V and 6 bases at J, with 6 bases between the two ends. The CDR3 loop reads CASSEGESGELFF. The CDR3 DNA is TGTGCCAGCAGTGAAGGGGAGTCCGGGGAGCTGTTTTTT.

The V gene is TRBV7-2, the J gene TRBJ1-2; D gene unclear. V lost 5 bases, J lost 4 bases, and 14 bases lay in between. This CDR3 has 14 amino acids. Germline CDR1 is SGHTA and CDR2 is FQGNSA. The CDR3 DNA follows: TGTGCCAGCAGCGTTACAGAGACCCTCTATGGCTACACCTTC. Its protein is CASSVTETLYGYTF.

The chain links TRBV7-9 to TRBJ2-1, with D unresolved. Trimming took 3 bases from V and 5 from J, leaving 11 bases between them. Per the germline V gene, CDR1 is SEHNR and CDR2 is FQNEAQ (reference sequence). This CDR3 is built from 14 residues. CDR3 amino acids: CASSFLLGDNEQFF. Here the CDR3 DNA reads TGTGCCAGCAGCTTTCTTCTAGGAGACAATGAGCAGTTCTTC.

The chain combines TRBV14 with TRBJ2-1; maybe TRBD2 (6 bases). Germline V gene lookup returns CDR1 SGHDN and CDR2 FVKESK. Trimming pared 4 bases from V and 7 bases from J, leaving 20 bases between. The CDR3 spans 16 residues. CDR3: CASSLTLGGYANEQFF. The CDR3 nucleotides are TGTGCCAGCAGCCTAACCCTTGGGGGGTATGCGAATGAGCAGTTCTTC.

This chain joins TRBV5-4 and TRBJ2-1; possibly TRBD1 for D (5 bases). Looked up from germline, CDR1 is SGHNT and CDR2 is YYREEE (reference sequence). The germline V and J ends were trimmed by 4 bases and 8 bases, with 10 bases remaining between them. The CDR3 extends over 12 amino acids. CDR3 amino acids: CASSLDRDEQFF. The CDR3 nucleotides read TGTGCCAGCAGCCTAGACAGAGATGAGCAGTTCTTC.

V usage is TRBV11-2 and J usage is TRBJ2-5; tentative D call: TRBD1 (5 bases). Per the germline V gene, CDR1 is SGHAT and CDR2 is FQNNGV. V lost 6 bases to trimming and J lost 2 bases, with 16 bases between them. CDR3 size: 15 residues. The CDR3 spells CASRAPDIQQETQYF. Written as DNA, the CDR3 is TGTGCCAGCAGGGCTCCGGACATACAACAAGAGACCCAGTACTTC.

The CDR3 loop reads CASSRGGRGLSYEQYF. As DNA, the CDR3 is TGTGCCAGCAGCAGGGGGGGGAGGGGCCTATCCTACGAGCAGTACTTC. The V call is TRBV13, the J call TRBJ2-7; D may be TRBD2 (7 bases). The CDR3 runs 16 residues. The germline V gene encodes CDR1 PRHDT and CDR2 FYEKMQ (reference sequence). V was pared by 5 bases and J by 1 base, with 18 bases between. Together with reference TRBV13 and TRBJ2-7, the CDR3 gives the full variable domain: AAGVIQSPRHLIKEKRETATLKCYPIPRHDTVYWYQQGPGQDPQFLISFYEKMQSDKGSIPDRFSAQQFSDYHSELNMSSLELGDSALYFCASSRGGRGLSYEQYFGPGTRLTVT.

The chain links TRBV7-9 to TRBJ2-1, with 12 bases aligning to TRBD2. CDR1 is SEHNR and CDR2 is FQNEAQ in the germline V gene (reference sequence). The CDR3 covers 16 residues. V lost 4 bases to trimming and J lost 8 bases; unmatched junction nucleotides: 9. CDR3 DNA: TGTGCCAGCAGCTCGCTAGCGGGAGGGCTTGGGGATGAGCAGTTCTTC. Residues: CASSSLAGGLGDEQFF.

The chain recombines TRBV27 with TRBJ2-3, with D unresolved. CDR3 length equals 13 residues. Germline V gives CDR1 MNHEY, CDR2 SMNVEV (reference sequence). V lost 6 bases and J 2 bases, leaving 9 bases between the germline ends. The CDR3 region has the DNA TGTGCCAGCAGCTCCACATACACAGATACGCAGTATTTT. Translating gives CASSSTYTDTQYF.

The chain uses TRBV21-1 and TRBJ2-7; the DNA was not compared with TRBD2, the D call given in the table. TRBV21-1 is a documented pseudogene. The CDR3 spans 15 residues. In DNA form, the CDR3 reads TGTGCCAGCCCACCCCCCAGCGGAAACACCTACGAGCAGTACTTC. Protein product: CASPPPSGNTYEQYF.

This chain joins TRBV9 and TRBJ2-7; TRBD1 agrees at 10 bases. The J segment lost 5 bases and the V segment lost 4 bases, leaving 6 bases of the junction unmatched. Germline V gene sequence: CDR1 SGDLS, CDR2 YYNGEE. The CDR3 loop spans 14 amino acids. The DNA of the CDR3 is TGTGCCAGCAGCTACGAGGGGACAGGGGACGAGCAGTACTTC. As protein: CASSYEGTGDEQYF. Variable domain in full (rest from reference TRBV9 and TRBJ2-7): DSGVTQTPKHLITATGQRVTLRCSPRSGDLSVYWYQQSLDQGLQFLIQYYNGEERAKGNILERFSAQQFPDLHSELNLSSLELGDSALYFCASSYEGTGDEQYFGPGTRLTVT.

The chain joins TRBV27 to TRBJ1-1; D ambiguous. With 0 bases removed from V and 3 bases from J, the gap between germline ends came to 11 bases. Germline CDR1 MNHEY, CDR2 SMNVEV (reference sequence). This CDR3 region has 15 residues. The CDR3 loop reads CASSLSGSTDTEAFF. The CDR3 DNA reads TGTGCCAGCAGTTTATCGGGCAGTACCGACACTGAAGCTTTCTTT.

This clone was seen a single time. The chain couples TRBV19 to TRBJ2-7; perhaps TRBD2 as D (5 bases). V dropped 3 bases and J dropped 6 bases, with 9 bases sitting between them. The germline V gene encodes CDR1 LNHDA and CDR2 SQIVND (reference sequence). The CDR3 length is 12 residues. The CDR3 DNA reads as TGTGCCAGTAGTATTCAGGCGGGCGAGCAGTACTTC. As protein: CASSIQAGEQYF.

The chain joins TRBV7-9 to TRBJ2-1, with 7 bases identical to TRBD2. This CDR3 has 13 amino acids. Germline assignment: CDR1 SEHNR and CDR2 FQNEAQ (reference sequence). V trimming: 6 bases; J trimming: 6 bases; junction bases outside the gene matches: 5. The CDR3 loop reads CASRMGLSNEQFF. CDR3 in DNA: TGTGCCAGCAGAATGGGACTATCCAATGAGCAGTTCTTC.

V is TRBV9 and J is TRBJ2-7; 13 nucleotides line up with TRBD2. Germline-derived CDR1 and CDR2 are SGDLS and YYNGEE. With 4 bases clipped from V and 0 bases from J, the junction kept 7 bases outside the gene matches. CDR3 length: 17 residues. In nucleotides, the CDR3 is TGTGCCAGCAGCTCCGGGACTAGCGGGGAAAGCTCCTACGAGCAGTACTTC. It is translated as CASSSGTSGESSYEQYF.

This chain connects TRBV9 to TRBJ1-2; TRBD1 aligns across 8 bases. Germline CDR1 reads SGDLS; CDR2 reads YYNGEE. Unmatched junction bases numbered 13, after V lost 10 bases and J lost 5 bases. This CDR3 has 14 residues. The CDR3 here is CAPQFLTGGYGYTF. The CDR3 DNA is TGTGCCCCCCAATTCCTAACAGGGGGTTATGGCTACACCTTC. Full variable domain (outside the CDR3, taken from reference TRBV9 and TRBJ1-2): DSGVTQTPKHLITATGQRVTLRCSPRSGDLSVYWYQQSLDQGLQFLIQYYNGEERAKGNILERFSAQQFPDLHSELNLSSLELGDSALYFCAPQFLTGGYGYTFGSGTRLTVV.